The 13 T cell receptor beta chains listed next were all sequenced from one sample in a study of kidney transplant recipient with SARS-CoV-2 infection. MiXCR, applied by TCRdb to the reads, yields one record per CDR3 protein. The sample lists 250,000 or so distinct CDR3 sequences, less than 35% occurring once. The specimen was a blood sample, collected at baseline and between days 110 and 120 from a kidney transplant recipient. These receptors came from a male patient in his thirties who had COVID-19 and was a kidney transplant recipient. A subset of T cells may come from the graft donor.

This clonotype occurred many times. For the CDR3, the DNA is TGCGCCAGCAGTATCAGATACACTTCTAGAAAGACCTATGGCTACACCTTC. This sequence encodes CASSIRYTSRKTYGYTF. The chain combines TRBV10-2 with TRBJ1-2; D not resolved. V lost 5 bases and J 4 bases, leaving 23 bases between the germline ends. CDR3 length: 17 amino acids. From germline, CDR1 is WSHSY and CDR2 SAAADI.

As to this clonotype: It may be a read error: a sequence one base away is much more abundant. This chain joins TRBV29-1 and TRBJ1-2, with 9 nucleotides matching TRBD1. Per germline, CDR1 SQVTM and CDR2 ANQGSEA. V lost 6 bases and J lost 6; bases outside the gene matches: 8. This CDR3 has 13 residues. The CDR3 here is CSVGGQGVNGYTF. The CDR3 DNA is TGCAGCGTAGGGGGACAGGGCGTCAATGGCTACACCTTC. Full variable domain (missing parts from reference TRBV29-1 and TRBJ1-2): SAVISQKPSRDICQRGTSLTIQCQVDSQVTMMFWYRQQPGQSLTLIATANQGSEATYESGFVIDKFPISRPNLTFSTLTVSNMSPEDSSIYLCSVGGQGVNGYTFGSGTRLTVV.

This clonotype was recorded at least ten times. The chain combines TRBV11-2 with TRBJ1-2; D is uncertain. V gave up 4 bases and J gave up 4 bases, with 22 bases separating them. Germline CDR1 and CDR2: SGHAT and FQNNGV. There are 17 residues in the CDR3. The DNA for the CDR3 is TGTGCCAGCAGCTCGTTTCAAACAAGCAGAAAGACCTATGGCTACACCTTC. Its translation is CASSSFQTSRKTYGYTF. The variable domain in full, with the rest retrieved from reference TRBV11-2 and TRBJ1-2, is EAGVAQSPRYKIIEKRQSVAFWCNPISGHATLYWYQQILGQGPKLLIQFQNNGVVDDSQLPKDRFSAERLKGVDSTLKIQPAKLEDSAVYLCASSSFQTSRKTYGYTFGSGTRLTVV.

The table lists this clonotype with many counts. The chain is built from TRBV9 and TRBJ1-4, with TRBD1 identical over 7 bases. V lost 3 bases and J lost 5; bases outside the gene matches: 7. The CDR3 loop spans 15 amino acids. Germline V gene lookup returns CDR1 SGDLS and CDR2 YYNGEE. The CDR3 region is CASSASGTENEKLFF. The CDR3 coding sequence is TGTGCCAGCAGCGCGTCCGGGACAGAGAATGAAAAACTGTTTTTT.

This clonotype was seen many times. The V gene is TRBV7-2, the J gene TRBJ2-7, with D maybe TRBD1 (5 bases). Trimming removed 7 bases at V and 3 bases at J, with 16 bases between. Germline assignment: CDR1 SGHTA and CDR2 FQGNSA. The CDR3 length is 14 residues. The CDR3 bases are TGTGCCAGCACCCGGCCCGGACATCTCTACGAGCAGTACTTC. It is translated as CASTRPGHLYEQYF.

This clonotype was detected many times. The chain has TRBV7-9 and TRBJ1-2; D unresolved. The CDR3 covers 15 residues. V was pared by 5 bases and J by 4 bases, with 17 bases between. CDR1 and CDR2 (germline): SEHNR, FQNEAQ (reference sequence). CDR3 nucleotides: TGTGCCAGCAGCCCCAGCTTGCTCAGATCCTATGGCTACACCTTC. Translating it yields CASSPSLLRSYGYTF.

In this sample, this clonotype turned up many times. The V and J genes are TRBV6-1 and TRBJ2-7, with D unclear. Germline V gives CDR1 MNHNS, CDR2 SASEGT. This CDR3 spans 13 amino acids. V shed 3 bases and J shed 2 bases, with 8 bases lying between them. CDR3 in DNA: TGTGCCAGCAGTGACTATCACCCCTACGAGCAGTACTTC. Translated: CASSDYHPYEQYF.

This clonotype was observed many times. V is TRBV28 and J is TRBJ2-1; 7 bases are shared with TRBD2. In germline, CDR1 is MDHEN, CDR2 SYDVKM. V lost 5 bases to trimming and J lost 4 bases; unmatched junction nucleotides: 11. The CDR3 is 16 amino acids. The CDR3 sequence is CASSLAAGTFYNEQFF. CDR3 coding DNA: TGTGCCAGCAGTCTGGCAGCGGGGACGTTTTACAATGAGCAGTTCTTC. The full variable domain, rest sourced from reference TRBV28 and TRBJ2-1, is DVKVTQSSRYLVKRTGEKVFLECVQDMDHENMFWYRQDPGLGLRLIYFSYDVKMKEKGDIPEGYSVSREKKERFSLILESASTNQTSMYLCASSLAAGTFYNEQFFGPGTRLTVL.

CDR3 DNA: TGTGCCAGCTGCTACATTGCAGGGAGATCTGGAAACACCATATATTTT. It encodes CASCYIAGRSGNTIYF. The V call is TRBV5-6, the J call TRBJ1-3; the D gene is possibly TRBD1 (5 bases). Trimming took off 7 bases at V and 1 base at J, with 18 bases between the two ends. Germline CDR1 SGHDT, CDR2 YYEEEE. The CDR3 totals 16 residues. Full variable domain (outside the CDR3, taken from reference TRBV5-6 and TRBJ1-3): DAGVTQSPTHLIKTRGQQVTLRCSPKSGHDTVSWYQQALGQGPQFIFQYYEEEERQRGNFPDRFSGHQFPNYSSELNVNALLLGDSALYLCASCYIAGRSGNTIYFGEGSWLTVV.

This clonotype was seen a few times. This sequence may be a read error, since a much larger clone differs from it by one base. This chain links TRBV3-1 with TRBJ1-1; TRBD1 might be the D (6 bases). This CDR3 is built from 14 residues. Germline V gene data show CDR1 as LGHDT and CDR2 as YNNKEL (reference sequence). The V gene lost 8 bases and the J gene lost 4 bases, with 17 bases spanning the gap. The CDR3 protein is CASGLQGGGTEAFF. CDR3 nucleotide sequence: TGTGCCAGCGGACTACAGGGAGGGGGCACTGAAGCTTTCTTT.

This clonotype was seen at least ten times. The gene calls are TRBV5-1 and TRBJ2-7; TRBD1 might be the D (6 bases). Germline CDR1 SGHRS, CDR2 YFSETQ. The CDR3 runs to 16 residues. Trimming took off 4 bases at V and 2 bases at J, with 19 bases between the two ends. The DNA for the CDR3 is TGCGCCAGCAGCCTCCGGCAGGGGACGGTCCCCTACGAGCAGTACTTC. It specifies CASSLRQGTVPYEQYF.

In this sample, this clonotype turned up many times. J is TRBJ1-2 and V is TRBV6-1; D is undetermined. The CDR3 has 17 residues. Looked up from germline, CDR1 is MNHNS and CDR2 is SASEGT. Trimming cost V 5 bases and J 4 bases, with 23 bases left between them. Here the CDR3 DNA reads TGTGCCAGCAGTCATAGATGGGAATGTAGAAAGACCTATGGCTACACCTTC. Translated, it gives CASSHRWECRKTYGYTF.

Ten or more counts support this clonotype. V is TRBV6-1 and J is TRBJ1-4; 9 nucleotides match TRBD1. Germline V gene data show CDR1 as MNHNS and CDR2 as SASEGT. V was pared by 0 bases and J by 10 bases, with 6 bases of the junction left unmatched. The CDR3 covers 15 residues. For the CDR3, the DNA is TGTGCCAGCAGTGAAGCGATAGGACAGGGGAGAAAACTGTTTTTT. Its protein is CASSEAIGQGRKLFF.